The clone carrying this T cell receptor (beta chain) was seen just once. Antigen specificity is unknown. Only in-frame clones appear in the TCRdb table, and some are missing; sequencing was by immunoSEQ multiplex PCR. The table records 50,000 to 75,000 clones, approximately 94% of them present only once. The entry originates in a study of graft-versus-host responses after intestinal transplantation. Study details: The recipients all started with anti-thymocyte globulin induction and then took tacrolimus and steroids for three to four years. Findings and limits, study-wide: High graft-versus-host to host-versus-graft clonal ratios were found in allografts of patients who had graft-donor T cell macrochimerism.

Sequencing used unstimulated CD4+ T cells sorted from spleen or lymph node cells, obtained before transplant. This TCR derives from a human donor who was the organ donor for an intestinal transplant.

This chain's CDR3 is CASSQSPGTGGYEPQHF. The CDR3, as DNA: TGCGCCAGCAGTCAGTCCCCCGGGACAGGGGGCTATGAGCCCCAGCATTTT. The gene calls are TRBV23-1 and TRBJ1-5; TRBD1 matches 12 bases. TRBV23-1 carries the ORF label, with uncertain function. After removal of 3 bases from V and 8 bases from J, the junction contained 11 bases not matched to a gene. CDR3 length equals 17 residues.